This T cell receptor (beta chain) derives from a study of cytomegalovirus exposure and HLA in healthy donors. With 60 Vbeta and 13 Jbeta primers, the PCR was carried out. Repertoires were generated with immunoSEQ multiplex PCR, while TCRdb's copy carries only in-frame clones and drops some. This sample has under 200,000 clones; about 72% occur once, and the top ten carry around 3.4%. The trim removed 6 bases at V and 1 base at J, leaving 7 bases unmatched. Germline CDR1 and CDR2: MDHEN and SYDVKM. This CDR3 has 16 amino acids. The TCR was taken from a man aged 30 to 45 in good health and CMV-seropositive. The V call is TRBV28, the J call TRBJ2-2; the match to TRBD1 covers 8 bases. Material for sequencing was PBMCs. The CDR3 nucleotides read TGTGCCAGCAGCGACCCCAGGGGGCTGAACACCGGGGAGCTGTTTTTT. Residues: CASSDPRGLNTGELFF.